This T cell receptor beta chain was obtained from a study of neurological immune-mediated disorders. TCRdb re-analysed the 5' RACE reads in MiXCR, keeping a single row per CDR3 protein. The sample shows tens of thousands of distinct CDR3 sequences, 20% to 30% of them seen only once. Study outcomes and limitations: The highest TCR clonal expansion occurred in HTLV-1-associated myelopathy; multiple sclerosis fell below healthy controls.

On this clonotype: Its antigen is not known.

This CDR3 comprises 14 residues. Trimming removed 3 bases from V and 0 bases from J, with 7 bases in between. CDR1 KGHSH and CDR2 LQKENI come from the germline V gene. This clonotype was sampled from an older woman in good health. The chain links TRBV18 to TRBJ2-3; D is unresolved. The specimen was PBMCs. The CDR3 region has the DNA TGTGCCAGCTCACCTGTTCCTAGCACAGATACGCAGTATTTT. It is translated as CASSPVPSTDTQYF.